The 6 T cell receptor beta chains listed next were all sequenced from one sample in a study of cytomegalovirus exposure and HLA in healthy donors. A multiplex PCR was run with 60 Vbeta primers and 13 Jbeta primers. This table comes from immunoSEQ multiplex PCR, and its TCRdb copy is limited to in-frame clones, with some not included. The repertoire has about 160,000 clones, approximately 78% of them found once; the top ten carry 2.4%. The specimen was PBMCs. The receptors shown here come from a male donor in good health and CMV-seronegative.

The chain is built from TRBV6-6 and TRBJ1-2; perhaps TRBD1 as D (6 bases). With 3 bases removed from V and 8 bases from J, the gap between germline ends came to 13 bases. From germline, CDR1 is MNHNY and CDR2 SVGAGI (reference sequence). The CDR3 totals 13 residues. Written as DNA, the CDR3 is TGTGCCAGCAGTTATAGGGCAGGGGAGGGCTACACCTTC. This sequence encodes CASSYRAGEGYTF.

The chain links TRBV7-2 to TRBJ2-1; the match to TRBD1 covers 12 bases. Germline V lookup: CDR1 SGHTA, CDR2 FQGNSA. V dropped 4 bases and J dropped 8; count of bases not matched to a gene: 6. The CDR3 spans 15 residues. The CDR3: CASSSGTGGPYEQFF. CDR3 nucleotides: TGTGCCAGCAGCTCCGGGACAGGGGGCCCTTATGAGCAGTTCTTC.

This sequence joins TRBV27 and TRBJ2-3; 12 bases align to TRBD2. CDR1 is MNHEY, CDR2 SMNVEV, per germline (reference sequence). The trim removed 1 base at V and 5 bases at J, leaving 7 bases unmatched. The CDR3 runs to 17 residues. CDR3 loop: CASSLLASGGVRDTQYF. The CDR3 DNA sequence: TGTGCCAGCAGTTTATTAGCTAGCGGGGGGGTCCGAGATACGCAGTATTTT.

In its sample, this clone was seen a few times. This chain joins TRBV19 and TRBJ1-4; 7 bases are shared with TRBD1. V was pared by 4 bases and J by 0 bases, with 2 bases of the junction left unmatched. This CDR3 has 15 residues. Germline-derived CDR1 and CDR2 are LNHDA and SQIVND (reference sequence). The CDR3 DNA is TGTGCCAGTAGTACCGGACAGGCAACTAATGAAAAACTGTTTTTT. Residues: CASSTGQATNEKLFF.

The chain uses TRBV19 and TRBJ2-2; D is perhaps TRBD1 (6 bases). The CDR3 loop spans 16 amino acids. Between the trimmed V and J ends, which lost 8 bases and 4 bases, there was a span of 20 bases. CDR1 and CDR2 from the germline V gene are LNHDA and SQIVND (reference sequence). This CDR3 reads CASGTFRPPGTGELFF. CDR3 bases: TGTGCCAGTGGGACATTCAGGCCCCCGGGCACCGGGGAGCTGTTTTTT. Full variable domain (remainder filled in from reference TRBV19 and TRBJ2-2): DGGITQSPKYLFRKEGQNVTLSCEQNLNHDAMYWYRQDPGQGLRLIYYSQIVNDFQKGDIAEGYSVSREKKESFPLTVTSAQKNPTAFYLCASGTFRPPGTGELFFGEGSRLTVL.

The genes are TRBV2 and TRBJ1-1, with D possibly being TRBD1 (6 bases). Looked up from germline, CDR1 is SNHLY and CDR2 is FYNNEI. Trimming stripped 2 bases from V and 8 bases from J, with 15 bases between. CDR3 length: 14 residues. CDR3 loop: CASSERSPDSEAFF. The CDR3 DNA sequence: TGTGCCAGCAGTGAAAGGTCGCCGGACAGCGAAGCTTTCTTT. The variable domain in full, with the rest retrieved from reference TRBV2 and TRBJ1-1, is EPEVTQTPSHQVTQMGQEVILRCVPISNHLYFYWYRQILGQKVEFLVSFYNNEISEKSEIFDDQFSVERPDGSNFTLKIRSTKLEDSAMYFCASSERSPDSEAFFGQGTRLTVV.